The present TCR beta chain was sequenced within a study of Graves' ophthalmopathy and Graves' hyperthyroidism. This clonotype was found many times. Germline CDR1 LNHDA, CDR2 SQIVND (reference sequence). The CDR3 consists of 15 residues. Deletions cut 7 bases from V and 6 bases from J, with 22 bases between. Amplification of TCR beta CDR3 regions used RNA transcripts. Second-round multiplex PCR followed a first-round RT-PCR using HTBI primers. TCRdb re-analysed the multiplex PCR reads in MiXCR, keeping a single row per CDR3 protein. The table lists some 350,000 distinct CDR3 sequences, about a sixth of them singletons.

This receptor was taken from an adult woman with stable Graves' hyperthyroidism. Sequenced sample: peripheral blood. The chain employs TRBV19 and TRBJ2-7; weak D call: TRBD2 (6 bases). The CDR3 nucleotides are TGTGCCAGTAAATCACCCGGGAGCCGGCAGGGCGAGCAGTACTTC. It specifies CASKSPGSRQGEQYF. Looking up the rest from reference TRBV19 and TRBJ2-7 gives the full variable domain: DGGITQSPKYLFRKEGQNVTLSCEQNLNHDAMYWYRQDPGQGLRLIYYSQIVNDFQKGDIAEGYSVSREKKESFPLTVTSAQKNPTAFYLCASKSPGSRQGEQYFGPGTRLTVT.